This note documents a single TCR beta chain sequence. The target antigen is unknown. This entry is derived from a study of T-cell reconstitution after alpha-beta-depleted transplantation in children. Looked up from germline, CDR1 is ENHRY and CDR2 is SYGVKD. This CDR3 contains 16 residues. The germline V and J ends were trimmed by 4 bases and 0 bases, with 12 bases remaining between them. Regarding the study as a whole: A year post-transplant, T-cell counts and diversity derived mostly from newly produced T cells. Surviving recipient T cells and intrathymic progenitors accounted for some patients' high TCRbeta diversity at day 60. By about two months after transplant, alpha-beta T cells reportedly arose from several hundred graft clones that had expanded.

TCRbeta library construction was performed incorporating unique molecular identifiers. A single record per CDR3 protein comes from TCRdb applying MiXCR to the PCR reads. The top ten hold about 28% of the sample, which has about 980,000 distinct CDR3 sequences, about 26% seen once. The rearrangement uses TRBV10-3 and TRBJ2-2; weak D call: TRBD2 (5 bases). The clonotype comes from a boy in the first two years of life who had a stem cell transplant for SCID, so the T cells may come from the graft donor. This material consisted of PBMCs, mostly from graft donor cells, taken 360 days after TCRalphabeta/CD19-depleted stem cell transplant. The CDR3 DNA follows: TGTGCCATCAGTGTGGACGGGATTTCGAACACCGGGGAGCTGTTTTTT. The encoded protein is CAISVDGISNTGELFF.